A selection of T cell receptor beta chains follows, all from one sample in a study of blood T cells in healthy people across ages. A single record per CDR3 protein comes from TCRdb applying MiXCR to the 5' RACE reads. This sample has 600,000 to 1,000,000 distinct CDR3 sequences, with approximately 25% found just once. The data were also submitted as part of a second study, on T cells of mothers and their children.

Sequencing was carried out using blood. These receptors were obtained from a boy under 18 in good health. CDR3s include the opening cysteine and the closing phenylalanine or tryptophan. Each record gives: CDR3 DNA, CDR3 protein, V gene, J gene, clone size, CDR3 length, D gene. D genes are given only for firm matches. Clone size, where shown, is once, few, many, or a class for clones that have expanded.

TGTGCCAGCACCAAAATGTGGACAGTCAAGGAGGGCTCCTACGAGCAGTACTTC	CASTKMWTVKEGSYEQYF	TRBV6-2/TRBV6-3	TRBJ2-7	NA	18	NA
TGCGGCGTTGATATGGGCACAGATACGCAGTATTTT	CGVDMGTDTQYF	TRBV29-1	TRBJ2-3	NA	12	NA
TGTAGCGTTGAAAATCCTTCAGGGGGCGAAAATGAGCAGTTCTTC	CSVENPSGGENEQFF	TRBV29-1	TRBJ2-1	NA	15	TRBD1
TGCAGTGCTCAGACTAGCGGGGGGGCTTGGGAAAACATTCAGTACTTC	CSAQTSGGAWENIQYF	TRBV20-1	TRBJ2-4	few	16	TRBD2
TGTGCCAGCAGTGATGCTCGCGGGACAGGGACCTACAATGAGCAGTTCTTC	CASSDARGTGTYNEQFF	TRBV25-1	TRBJ2-1	few	17	TRBD1
TGCGCCAGCAGCTTGGGAGCGGGAGGGTGGAATGAGCAGTTCTTC	CASSLGAGGWNEQFF	TRBV5-1	TRBJ2-1	few	15	TRBD2
TGTGCCAGCAGCTTAGGGTTGGAGGGCCAGACCCAGTACTTC	CASSLGLEGQTQYF	TRBV7-6	TRBJ2-5	NA	14	NA
TGTGCCAGCAGGACTAGCGCGTCCTACGAGCAGTACTTC	CASRTSASYEQYF	TRBV12-3/TRBV12-4	TRBJ2-7	few	13	TRBD2
TGCAGCGCCAGTTTTACTAGCGGCCAAGAGACCCAGTACTTC	CSASFTSGQETQYF	TRBV29-1	TRBJ2-5	few	14	TRBD2
TGCGCCAGCAGCCAAGAGCCCGGGACCGCGATACAAGAGACCCAGTACTTC	CASSQEPGTAIQETQYF	TRBV4-1	TRBJ2-5	NA	17	NA
TGCAGTGCCCGGGGACTAGCGAAGAACGAGCAGTACTTC	CSARGLAKNEQYF	TRBV20-1	TRBJ2-7	NA	13	TRBD2
TGTGCCAGCAGTTCGATCTCCAATGAGCAGTTCTTC	CASSSISNEQFF	TRBV12-3/TRBV12-4	TRBJ2-1	few	12	NA
TGTGCCAGCAGCTGGGGACTAGGCCCCTACGAGCAGTACTTC	CASSWGLGPYEQYF	TRBV7-3	TRBJ2-7	few	14	TRBD2
TGTGCCAGCAGTTTTTCGGGGAACGGTGAAAAACTGTTTTTT	CASSFSGNGEKLFF	TRBV27	TRBJ1-4	NA	14	NA
TGCAGCGTTGAGGGCCTCTCGTCCTTCACAGATACGCAGTATTTT	CSVEGLSSFTDTQYF	TRBV29-1	TRBJ2-3	NA	15	NA
TGTGCCAGCAGTTTGCCAGAGCTCAACGAGCAGTACTTC	CASSLPELNEQYF	TRBV27	TRBJ2-7	few	13	NA
TGTGCCAGCAGTCGGGACGCTGGAGAGACCCAGTACTTC	CASSRDAGETQYF	TRBV12-3/TRBV12-4	TRBJ2-5	few	13	NA